This T cell receptor (beta chain) emerged from a study of somatic mutations in cytotoxic T cells in rheumatoid arthritis. Overall study context: Each patient's diagnosis was followed right away by a blood draw (around 32 ml EDTA), before any treatment.

Positive selection using magnetic beads isolated the CD4+ and CD8+ cells (purity was checked by flow cytometry). This table comes from immunoSEQ multiplex PCR, and its TCRdb copy is limited to in-frame clones, with some not included. The repertoire holds over 15,000 clones, around four fifths seen once, with over 12% in the top ten. The origin of this receptor is an adult with rheumatoid arthritis. Sequencing was done on a sample of CD8+ T cells sorted from blood.

The CDR3 coding sequence is TGTGCCAGTAGTATTTACGGGAATAGCAATCAGCCCCAGCATTTT. Its protein is CASSIYGNSNQPQHF. The genes are TRBV19 and TRBJ1-5; no definite D call. Trimming cost V 3 bases and J 0 bases, with 9 bases left between them. This CDR3 contains 15 residues. Germline CDR1 is LNHDA and CDR2 is SQIVND (reference sequence).